This T cell receptor beta chain was profiled in a study of T-cell reconstitution after alpha-beta-depleted transplantation in children. Germline assignment: CDR1 MNHEY and CDR2 SMNVEV (reference sequence). Trimming removed 6 bases at V and 2 bases at J, with 11 bases between. The CDR3 extends over 13 amino acids. Preparation of the TCRbeta library involved a method that used unique molecular identifiers. Each CDR3 protein gets one entry after TCRdb re-called the PCR reads with MiXCR. The sample carries roughly 500,000 distinct CDR3 sequences, about 31% recorded once. This sample comprised PBMCs from the stem cell graft donor, obtained from the stem cell graft. The source is a human donor who donated a stem cell graft to a child with aplastic anemia. The rearrangement uses TRBV27 and TRBJ2-7; D unresolved. The CDR3 loop is CASRSNIPYEQYV. The CDR3 coding sequence is TGTGCCAGCAGGAGCAATATCCCCTACGAGCAGTACGTC.